This T cell receptor (beta chain) was identified in a study of T-cell memory formation after mild COVID-19. About the research overall: TCR clusters were mostly confined to one donor each. Points from the study as a whole: Mainly CM and EM harbored the contracting CD4+ clones; mainly EMRA harbored the CD8+ ones.

The table lists this clonotype with a few counts. Antigen specificity is unknown. cDNA libraries for TCR alpha and TCR beta, carrying sample barcodes and UMIs, came from 5'RACE with constant-segment primers. Each CDR3 protein gets one entry after TCRdb re-called the 5' RACE reads with MiXCR. The sample records 300,000 to 400,000 distinct CDR3 sequences, roughly an eighth being singletons. V shed 3 bases and J shed 0 bases, with 6 bases lying between them. This CDR3 has 14 residues. CDR1 and CDR2 (germline): SGHNT, YENEEA. The chain links TRBV11-3 to TRBJ2-1; D is unresolved. The clonotype comes from a man aged 18 to 30 who had mild COVID-19 (a few samples of this study predate the infection). Cell type and time point are not known. The sequencing input was PBMCs or a T cell subset sorted from them (not recorded which). CDR3 protein: CASSLYGSYNEQFF. The CDR3, as DNA: TGTGCCAGCAGCTTGTACGGCTCCTACAATGAGCAGTTCTTC.